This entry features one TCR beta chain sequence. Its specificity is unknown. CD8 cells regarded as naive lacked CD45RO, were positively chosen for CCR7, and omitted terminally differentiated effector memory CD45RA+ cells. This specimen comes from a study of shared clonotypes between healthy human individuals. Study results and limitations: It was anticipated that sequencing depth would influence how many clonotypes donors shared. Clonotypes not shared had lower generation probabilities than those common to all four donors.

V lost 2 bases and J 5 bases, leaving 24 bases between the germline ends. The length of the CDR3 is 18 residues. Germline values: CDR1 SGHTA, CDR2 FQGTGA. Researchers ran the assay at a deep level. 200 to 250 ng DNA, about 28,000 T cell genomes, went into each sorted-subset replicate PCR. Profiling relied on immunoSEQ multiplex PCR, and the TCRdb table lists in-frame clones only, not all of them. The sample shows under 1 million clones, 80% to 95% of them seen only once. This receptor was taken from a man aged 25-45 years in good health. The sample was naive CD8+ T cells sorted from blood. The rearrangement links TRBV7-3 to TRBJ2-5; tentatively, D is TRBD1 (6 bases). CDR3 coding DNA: TGTGCCAGCAGCTTATGGGGCCCCGGGACACGGAGAGTCGAGACCCAGTACTTC. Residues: CASSLWGPGTRRVETQYF.